This T cell receptor beta chain was captured by sequencing in a study of T cells in Graves' hyperthyroidism and ophthalmopathy. Authors of the study amplified TCR beta CDR3 regions from RNA transcripts. Primed by the HTBI set, a first-round RT-PCR was run on the TCR CDR3. TCRdb reanalysed the multiplex PCR reads using MiXCR and keeps one entry per CDR3 protein. The sample has a few hundred thousand distinct CDR3 sequences; around 50% are singletons. Germline V gene lookup returns CDR1 SQVTM and CDR2 ANQGSEA. V lost 6 bases, J lost 8 bases, and 10 bases lay in between. This CDR3 contains 11 residues. Whole-study results and caveats: Most thyroid-expanded clonotypes above 0.001 were also found in blood.

This clonotype was found a few times. Its antigen is undetermined. Not enrolled were patients with uncontrolled infection, other autoimmune disease, pregnancy or lactation. Based on clinical symptoms, serum thyroxine and TRAb, thyroid ultrasound and orbital computed tomography, diagnoses were reached. The clonotype comes from an adult woman with Graves' disease, either hyperthyroidism or ophthalmopathy (not recorded which). The sequenced sample was peripheral blood or thyroid tissue (not recorded which). The V call is TRBV29-1, the J call TRBJ1-4; D remains unclear. The CDR3 here is CSVTWEEKLFF. CDR3 nucleotide sequence: TGCAGCGTGACCTGGGAAGAAAAACTGTTTTTT.